This record concerns one T cell receptor (beta chain) sequence. The data stem from a study of blood T cell repertoires in COVID-19. In the study overall: Both acute and convalescent COVID-19 samples were obtained from the United States, Italy and Spain. T cells, B-cell-depleted T cells, or PBMCs supplied cDNA or gDNA.

Sequencing was performed with immunoSEQ multiplex PCR; in TCRdb, only in-frame clones are kept and a portion is missing. There are around 230,000 clones in the sample; over 65% occur only once, and around 2.6% lies in the top ten. V lost 6 bases to trimming and J lost 3 bases, with 15 bases between them. Looked up from germline, CDR1 is SGDLS and CDR2 is YYNGEE. CDR3 length: 14 amino acids. The chain uses TRBV9 and TRBJ2-5, with unresolved D. Specimen: peripheral blood. The sequence was collected from a woman aged 65 to 85 with active or convalescent COVID-19. The CDR3 reads CASTPGTTEETQYF. The CDR3 DNA is TGTGCCAGCACCCCCGGTACTACCGAAGAGACCCAGTACTTC.